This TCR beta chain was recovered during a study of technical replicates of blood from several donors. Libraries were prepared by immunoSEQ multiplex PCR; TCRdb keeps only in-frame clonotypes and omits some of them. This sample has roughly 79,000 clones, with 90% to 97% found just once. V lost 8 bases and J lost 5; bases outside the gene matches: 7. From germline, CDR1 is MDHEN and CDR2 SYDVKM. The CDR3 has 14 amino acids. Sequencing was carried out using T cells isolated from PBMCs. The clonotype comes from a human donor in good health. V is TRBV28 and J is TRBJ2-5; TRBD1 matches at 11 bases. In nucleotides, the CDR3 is TGTGCCAGCCGAGGACAGGGGGCGCAGGAGACCCAGTACTTC. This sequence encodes CASRGQGAQETQYF.